At least ten counts were recorded for the clone carrying this T cell receptor beta chain. What it binds is unknown. The TCR beta CDR3 regions underwent amplification using RNA transcripts as the source. HTBI primers were employed in a first-round RT-PCR of the TCR CDR3. TCRdb redid the calling of the multiplex PCR reads with MiXCR, one entry per CDR3 protein. The table lists over 45,000 distinct CDR3 sequences, around 49% of them singletons. This sample was included in a study of T cells in Graves' hyperthyroidism and ophthalmopathy. Overall study results and limits: Through a model of 13 V-J features, ophthalmopathy was separated from stable hyperthyroidism. The model anticipated ophthalmopathy a median approximately 6.5 months pre-onset.

Graves' hyperthyroidism qualified as stable when ophthalmopathy did not progress within 18 months. Used for diagnoses were clinical symptoms, serum thyroxine and TRAb, thyroid ultrasound and orbital computed tomography. Germline lookup yields CDR1 SGHTA and CDR2 FQGNSA. With V trimmed by 1 base and J by 4 bases, 1 base remained unmatched. The CDR3 is made up of 15 amino acids. Sequenced sample: peripheral blood or thyroid tissue (not recorded which). This TCR was recovered from a woman aged 45 to 65 with Graves' hyperthyroidism. The V and J genes are TRBV7-2 and TRBJ2-3; 11 bases agree with TRBD2. The CDR3 DNA reads TGTGCCAGCAGCTTAGGTAGCGGGAGGGCAGATACGCAGTATTTT. Translated, it gives CASSLGSGRADTQYF.